The text below deals with one TCR beta chain. Its antigen is still unknown. This record belongs to a study of cytomegalovirus exposure and HLA in healthy donors. Regarding the study as a whole: Relative to the approximately 630-donor mean, N-insertions were reportedly fewer in an Asian-associated ancestry cluster in a later analysis.

V was pared by 0 bases and J by 2 bases, with 11 bases between. The CDR3 contains 15 residues. Germline lookup yields CDR1 GTSNPN and CDR2 SVGIG (reference sequence). PCR involved 60 Vbeta and 13 Jbeta primers. TCRdb's table, derived via immunoSEQ multiplex PCR, lists solely in-frame clones and lacks some. Its table records 150,000 to 200,000 clones. V gene TRBV30 combines with J gene TRBJ1-3; D perhaps matches TRBD1 (5 bases). This clonotype was sampled from a woman aged 18-29 years in good health and CMV-seropositive. The specimen was PBMCs. CDR3 loop: CAWSVRGLPGNTIYF. CDR3 bases: TGTGCCTGGAGTGTACGGGGGTTGCCTGGAAACACCATATATTTT.